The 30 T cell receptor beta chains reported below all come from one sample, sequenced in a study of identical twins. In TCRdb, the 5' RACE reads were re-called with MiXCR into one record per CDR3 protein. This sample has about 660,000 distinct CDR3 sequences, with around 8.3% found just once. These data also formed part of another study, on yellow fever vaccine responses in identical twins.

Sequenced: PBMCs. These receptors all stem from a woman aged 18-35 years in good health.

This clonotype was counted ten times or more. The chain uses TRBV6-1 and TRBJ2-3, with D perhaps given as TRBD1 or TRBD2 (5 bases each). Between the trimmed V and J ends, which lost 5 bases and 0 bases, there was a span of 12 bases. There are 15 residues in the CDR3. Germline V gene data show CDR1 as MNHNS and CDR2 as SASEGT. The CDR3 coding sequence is TGTGCCAGCAGTCCCCGGGGCGGGAGCACAGATACGCAGTATTTT. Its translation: CASSPRGGSTDTQYF.

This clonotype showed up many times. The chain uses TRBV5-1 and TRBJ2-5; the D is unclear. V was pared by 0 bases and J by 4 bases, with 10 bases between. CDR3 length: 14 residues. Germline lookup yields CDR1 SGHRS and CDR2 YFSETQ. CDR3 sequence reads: CASSLDARGETQYF. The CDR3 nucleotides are TGCGCCAGCAGCTTGGACGCCAGAGGAGAGACCCAGTACTTC.

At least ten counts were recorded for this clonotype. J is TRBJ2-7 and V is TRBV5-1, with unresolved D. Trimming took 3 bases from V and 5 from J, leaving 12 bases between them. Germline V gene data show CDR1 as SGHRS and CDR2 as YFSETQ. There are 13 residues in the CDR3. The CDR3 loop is CASSSNLLDEQYF. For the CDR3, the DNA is TGCGCCAGCAGCTCCAACCTCCTCGACGAGCAGTACTTC.

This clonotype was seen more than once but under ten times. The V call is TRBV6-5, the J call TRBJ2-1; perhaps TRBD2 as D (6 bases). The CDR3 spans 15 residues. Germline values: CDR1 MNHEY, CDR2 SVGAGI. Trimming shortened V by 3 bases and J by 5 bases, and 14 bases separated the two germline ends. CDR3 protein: CASSYWRGTHNEQFF. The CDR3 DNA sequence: TGTGCCAGCAGTTATTGGCGGGGAACACACAATGAGCAGTTCTTC.

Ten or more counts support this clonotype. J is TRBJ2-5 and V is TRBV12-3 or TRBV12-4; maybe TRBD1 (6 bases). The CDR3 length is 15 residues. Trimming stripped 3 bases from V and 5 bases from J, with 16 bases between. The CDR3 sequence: CASSFMGALFETQYF. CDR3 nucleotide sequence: TGTGCCAGCAGTTTTATGGGGGCTCTGTTCGAGACCCAGTACTTC.

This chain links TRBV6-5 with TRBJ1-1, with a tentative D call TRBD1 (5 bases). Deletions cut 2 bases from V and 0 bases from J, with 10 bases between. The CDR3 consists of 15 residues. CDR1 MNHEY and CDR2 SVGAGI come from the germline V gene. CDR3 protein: CASSYLGDLNTEAFF. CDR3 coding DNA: TGTGCCAGCAGTTACCTTGGGGACTTGAACACTGAAGCTTTCTTT.

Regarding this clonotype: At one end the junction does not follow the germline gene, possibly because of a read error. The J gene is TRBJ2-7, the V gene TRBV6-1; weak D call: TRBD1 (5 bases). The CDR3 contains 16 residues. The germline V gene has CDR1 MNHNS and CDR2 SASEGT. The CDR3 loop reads CASRDPGRGQFHEKYF. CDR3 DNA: TGTGCCAGCAGAGACCCGGGCCGAGGACAATTCCACGAGAAGTACTTC.

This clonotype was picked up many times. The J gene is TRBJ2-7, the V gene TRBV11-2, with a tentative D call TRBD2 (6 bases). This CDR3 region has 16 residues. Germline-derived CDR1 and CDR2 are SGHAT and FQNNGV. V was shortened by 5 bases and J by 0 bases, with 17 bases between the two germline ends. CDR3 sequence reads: CASSRGSGGSSYEQYF. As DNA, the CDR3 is TGTGCCAGCAGCCGTGGGAGCGGAGGGAGCTCCTACGAGCAGTACTTC.

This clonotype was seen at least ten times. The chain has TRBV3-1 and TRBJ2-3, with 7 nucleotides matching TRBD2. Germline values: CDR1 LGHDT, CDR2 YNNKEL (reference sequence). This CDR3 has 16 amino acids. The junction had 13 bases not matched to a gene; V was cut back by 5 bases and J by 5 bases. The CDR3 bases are TGTGCCAGCAGCGCATATACTAGCGCCCGGGAAGATACGCAGTATTTT. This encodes CASSAYTSAREDTQYF.

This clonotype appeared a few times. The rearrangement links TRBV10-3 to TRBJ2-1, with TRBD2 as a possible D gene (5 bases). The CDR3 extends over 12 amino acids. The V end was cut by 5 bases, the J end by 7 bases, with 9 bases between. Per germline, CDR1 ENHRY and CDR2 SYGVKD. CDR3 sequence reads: CAISSEGNEQFF. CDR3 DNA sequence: TGTGCCATCAGTTCCGAGGGAAATGAGCAGTTCTTC.

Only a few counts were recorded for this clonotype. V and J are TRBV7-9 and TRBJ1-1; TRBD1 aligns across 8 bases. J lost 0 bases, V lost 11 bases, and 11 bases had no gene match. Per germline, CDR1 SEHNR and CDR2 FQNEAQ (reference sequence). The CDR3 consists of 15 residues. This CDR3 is CAGRGTGHMNTEAFF. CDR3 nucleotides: TGTGCCGGCCGGGGGACAGGACACATGAACACTGAAGCTTTCTTT.

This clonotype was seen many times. The CDR3 spells CASSQGVASSTDTQYF. CDR3 DNA: TGCGCCAGCAGCCAAGGGGTAGCGTCTAGCACAGATACGCAGTATTTT. The rearrangement links TRBV4-3 to TRBJ2-3, with D tentatively TRBD2 (5 bases). The CDR3 is 16 amino acids. CDR1 and CDR2 (germline): LGHNA, YSLEER. The germline V and J ends were trimmed by 1 base and 0 bases, with 11 bases remaining between them.

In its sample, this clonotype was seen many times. The CDR3 is CSARSTSSYNEQFF. The CDR3 nucleotides are TGCAGCGCAAGGTCCACTAGCTCCTACAATGAGCAGTTCTTC. The chain is built from TRBV29-1 and TRBJ2-1, with TRBD2 as a possible D gene (5 bases). In germline, CDR1 is SQVTM, CDR2 ANQGSEA. This CDR3 contains 14 residues. V was trimmed by 7 bases and J by 0 bases, leaving 13 bases between them.

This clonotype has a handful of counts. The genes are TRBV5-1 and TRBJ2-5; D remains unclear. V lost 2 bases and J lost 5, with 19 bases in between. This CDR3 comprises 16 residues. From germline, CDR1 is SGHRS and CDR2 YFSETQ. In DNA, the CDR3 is TGCGCCAGCAGCTTTGCCCTAGGGCCGATCTGGGAGACCCAGTACTTC. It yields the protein CASSFALGPIWETQYF.

This CDR3 is CASSFTGDPVYGYTF. In DNA, the CDR3 is TGCGCCAGCAGCTTTACAGGGGATCCAGTCTATGGCTACACCTTC. The chain recombines TRBV5-1 with TRBJ1-2, with 7 bases lining up with TRBD1. CDR1 and CDR2 (germline): SGHRS, YFSETQ. The CDR3 length is 15 residues. V trimming: 2 bases; J trimming: 4 bases; junction bases outside the gene matches: 8.

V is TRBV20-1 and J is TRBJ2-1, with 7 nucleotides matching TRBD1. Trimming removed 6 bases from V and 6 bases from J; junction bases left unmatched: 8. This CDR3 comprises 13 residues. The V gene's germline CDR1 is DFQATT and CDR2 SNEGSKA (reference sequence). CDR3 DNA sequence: TGCAGTGCCTTACACCGGACAGGCAATGAGCAGTTCTTC. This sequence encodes CSALHRTGNEQFF.

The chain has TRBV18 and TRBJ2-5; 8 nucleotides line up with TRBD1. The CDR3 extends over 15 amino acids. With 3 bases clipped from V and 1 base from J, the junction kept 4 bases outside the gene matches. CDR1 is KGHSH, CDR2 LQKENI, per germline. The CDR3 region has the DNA TGTGCCAGCTCACCTCGGACAGGGCCCCAAGAGACCCAGTACTTC. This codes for CASSPRTGPQETQYF.

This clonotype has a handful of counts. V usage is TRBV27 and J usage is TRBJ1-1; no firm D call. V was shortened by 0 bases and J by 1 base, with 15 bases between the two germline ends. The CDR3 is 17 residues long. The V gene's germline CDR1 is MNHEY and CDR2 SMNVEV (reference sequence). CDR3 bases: TGTGCCAGCAGTTTATCGATGGACCGGATTACGAACACTGAAGCTTTCTTT. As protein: CASSLSMDRITNTEAFF.

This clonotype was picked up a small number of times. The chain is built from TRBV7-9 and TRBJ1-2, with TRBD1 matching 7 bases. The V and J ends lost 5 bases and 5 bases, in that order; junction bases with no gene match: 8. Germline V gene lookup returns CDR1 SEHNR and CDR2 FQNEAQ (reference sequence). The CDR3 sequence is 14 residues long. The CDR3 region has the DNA TGTGCCAGCAGCCTCGACAGGGTCGATTATGGCTACACCTTC. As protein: CASSLDRVDYGYTF.

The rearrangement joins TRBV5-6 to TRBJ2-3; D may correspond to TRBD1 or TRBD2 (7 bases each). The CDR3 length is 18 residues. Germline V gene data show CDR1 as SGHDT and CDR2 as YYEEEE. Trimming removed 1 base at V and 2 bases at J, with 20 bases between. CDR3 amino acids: CASSLFSRGRVVTDTQYF. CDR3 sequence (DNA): TGTGCCAGCAGCTTGTTCTCCAGGGGGAGGGTGGTCACAGATACGCAGTATTTT.

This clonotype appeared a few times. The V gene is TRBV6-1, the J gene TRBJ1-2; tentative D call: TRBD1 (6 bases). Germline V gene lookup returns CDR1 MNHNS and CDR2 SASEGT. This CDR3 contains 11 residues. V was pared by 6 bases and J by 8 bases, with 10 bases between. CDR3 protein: CASRPGEGYTF. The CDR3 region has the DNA TGTGCCAGCAGGCCAGGGGAAGGCTACACCTTC.

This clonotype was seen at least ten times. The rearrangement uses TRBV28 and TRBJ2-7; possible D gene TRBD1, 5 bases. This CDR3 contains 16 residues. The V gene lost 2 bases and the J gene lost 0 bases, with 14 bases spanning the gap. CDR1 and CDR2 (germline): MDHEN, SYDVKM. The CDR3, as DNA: TGTGCCAGCAGTTTAACACAGGAGCCTCTCTCCTACGAGCAGTACTTC. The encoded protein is CASSLTQEPLSYEQYF.

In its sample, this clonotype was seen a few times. Written as DNA, the CDR3 is TGTGCCACCAGTGATTTGACTAGCGGGACAGATACGCAGTATTTT. The encoded protein is CATSDLTSGTDTQYF. This sequence joins TRBV24-1 and TRBJ2-3; 9 positions match TRBD2. Germline V gives CDR1 KGHDR, CDR2 SFDVKD. J lost 3 bases, V lost 0 bases, and 0 bases had no gene match. This CDR3 comprises 15 residues.

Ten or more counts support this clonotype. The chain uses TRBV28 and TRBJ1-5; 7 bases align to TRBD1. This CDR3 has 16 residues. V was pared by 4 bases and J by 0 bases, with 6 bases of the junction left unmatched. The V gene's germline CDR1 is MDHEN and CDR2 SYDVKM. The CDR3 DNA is TGTGCCAGCAGTTCCCCAGGGGGTCATAGCAATCAGCCCCAGCATTTT. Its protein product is CASSSPGGHSNQPQHF.

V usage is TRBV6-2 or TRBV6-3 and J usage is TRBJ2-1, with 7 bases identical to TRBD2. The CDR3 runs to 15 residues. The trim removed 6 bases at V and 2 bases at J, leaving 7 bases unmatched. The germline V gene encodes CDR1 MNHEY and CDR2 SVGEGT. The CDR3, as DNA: TGTGCCAGCAGGGGGGGGGGAACTACCTACAATGAGCAGTTCTTC. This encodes CASRGGGTTYNEQFF.

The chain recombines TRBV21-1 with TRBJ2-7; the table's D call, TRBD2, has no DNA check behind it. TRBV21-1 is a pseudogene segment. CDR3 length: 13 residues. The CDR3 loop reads CASKTSGSYEQYF. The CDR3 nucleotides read TGTGCCAGCAAGACTAGCGGGAGTTACGAGCAGTACTTC.

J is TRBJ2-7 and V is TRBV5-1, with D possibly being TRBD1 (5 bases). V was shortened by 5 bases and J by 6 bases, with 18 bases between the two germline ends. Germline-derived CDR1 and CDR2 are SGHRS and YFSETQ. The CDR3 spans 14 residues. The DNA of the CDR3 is TGCGCCAGCAGAGCCACGACAGTCGTACGCGAGCAGTACTTC. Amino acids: CASRATTVVREQYF.

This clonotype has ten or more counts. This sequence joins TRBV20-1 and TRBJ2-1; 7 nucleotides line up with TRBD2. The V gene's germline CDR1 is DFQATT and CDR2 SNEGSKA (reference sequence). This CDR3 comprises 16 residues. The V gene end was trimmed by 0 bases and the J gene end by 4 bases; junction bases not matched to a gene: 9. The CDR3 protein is CSARDWASGEYNEQFF. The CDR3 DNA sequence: TGCAGTGCTAGAGACTGGGCTAGCGGAGAGTACAATGAGCAGTTCTTC.

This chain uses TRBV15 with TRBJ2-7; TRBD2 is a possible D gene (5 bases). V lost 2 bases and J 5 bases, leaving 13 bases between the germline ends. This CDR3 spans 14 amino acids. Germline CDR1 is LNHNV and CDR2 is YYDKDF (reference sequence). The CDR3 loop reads CATSRTGIRDEQYF. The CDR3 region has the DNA TGTGCCACCAGCAGAACCGGGATTAGGGACGAGCAGTACTTC.

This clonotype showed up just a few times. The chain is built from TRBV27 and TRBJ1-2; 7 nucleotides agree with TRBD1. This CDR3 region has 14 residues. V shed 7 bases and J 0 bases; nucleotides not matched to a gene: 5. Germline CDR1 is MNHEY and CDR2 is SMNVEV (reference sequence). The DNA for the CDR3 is TGTGCCAGCAAGACGGGACAGCCTAACTATGGCTACACCTTC. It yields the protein CASKTGQPNYGYTF.